Below are 20 T cell receptor beta chains sequenced from a single sample in a study of blood T cell repertoires in COVID-19 (dated by TCRdb to 2018 to 2020). The receptor library was made with the immunoSEQ multiplex PCR assay. TCRdb retrieved this table from immuneACCESS and kept in-frame rearrangements only. Not all clones are present; in checked studies, unresolved V genes account for under half, and no reason is known for the remainder. Present in this sample are 100,000 or so clones, 81% of which were seen just once. The ten largest clones capture around an eighth of the sample. The sequenced sample consisted of peripheral blood. The receptors shown here come from a human donor in a cohort sampled during active COVID-19.

The table lists this clone with a few counts. V gene TRBV6-5 combines with J gene TRBJ2-7, with D possibly TRBD1 on 6 matching bases. Germline V CDR1 and CDR2: MNHEY, SVGAGI. Trimming took 1 base from V and 7 from J, leaving 17 bases between them. This CDR3 is 15 amino acids long. The chain's CDR3 is CASSYWAGDMTEQYF. Here the CDR3 DNA reads TGTGCCAGCAGTTACTGGGCAGGGGATATGACGGAGCAGTACTTC.

V and J are TRBV5-1 and TRBJ2-6, with D maybe TRBD1 (6 bases). This CDR3 has 16 residues. From germline, CDR1 is SGHRS and CDR2 YFSETQ. Trimming pared 0 bases from V and 2 bases from J, leaving 9 bases between. CDR3: CASSLEPGAGANVLTF. The DNA of the CDR3 is TGCGCCAGCAGCTTGGAACCAGGGGCTGGGGCCAACGTCCTGACTTTC.

This sequence joins TRBV4-3 and TRBJ1-4, with 7 bases lining up with TRBD1. CDR3 length: 15 residues. Germline V gene lookup returns CDR1 LGHNA and CDR2 YSLEER. After removal of 0 bases from V and 7 bases from J, the junction contained 5 bases not matched to a gene. The CDR3: CASSQEGRGSEKLFF. CDR3 DNA: TGCGCCAGCAGCCAAGAGGGCAGGGGGTCTGAAAAACTGTTTTTT.

The chain combines TRBV28 with TRBJ2-1, with 7 bases identical to TRBD1. This CDR3 is built from 15 residues. The germline CDR1 and CDR2 sequences are MDHEN and SYDVKM. V lost 4 bases and J lost 6; bases outside the gene matches: 9. Written as DNA, the CDR3 is TGTGCCAGCAGTTCGAGACAGGGTGGTAGCAATGAGCAGTTCTTC. Its protein is CASSSRQGGSNEQFF. Using reference TRBV28 and TRBJ2-1 for the parts outside the CDR3, the full variable domain is DVKVTQSSRYLVKRTGEKVFLECVQDMDHENMFWYRQDPGLGLRLIYFSYDVKMKEKGDIPEGYSVSREKKERFSLILESASTNQTSMYLCASSSRQGGSNEQFFGPGTRLTVL.

J is TRBJ2-4 and V is TRBV3-1 (or the pseudogene TRBV3-2), with D possibly matching TRBD1 (5 bases). The length of the CDR3 is 17 residues. Germline CDR1 LGHDT, CDR2 YNNKEL (reference sequence). The germline V and J ends were trimmed by 3 bases and 0 bases, with 15 bases remaining between them. The CDR3, as DNA: TGTGCCAGCAGCCACACAAGAGACAGTCTAGCCAAAAACATTCAGTACTTC. Its protein product is CASSHTRDSLAKNIQYF.

The rearrangement uses TRBV11-2 and TRBJ2-7; tentative D call: TRBD1 (5 bases). The CDR3 covers 15 residues. V lost 2 bases and J 2 bases, leaving 13 bases between the germline ends. Germline V CDR1 and CDR2: SGHAT, FQNNGV. The CDR3 region has the DNA TGTGCCAGCAGCTTACTGAGACAGCTCCCCTACGAGCAGTACTTC. Amino acid sequence: CASSLLRQLPYEQYF.

The chain links TRBV11-2 to TRBJ2-5, with 7 bases matching TRBD2. V lost 5 bases, J lost 0 bases, and 3 bases stayed unmatched. This CDR3 has 14 residues. Germline lookup yields CDR1 SGHAT and CDR2 FQNNGV. This CDR3 is CASSQAGDQETQYF. In DNA, the CDR3 is TGTGCCAGCAGCCAGGCGGGAGACCAAGAGACCCAGTACTTC.

V is TRBV4-1 and J is TRBJ2-5; 8 nucleotides line up with TRBD2. The CDR3 has 15 amino acids. The V gene's germline CDR1 is MGHRA and CDR2 YSYEKL. J gave up 5 bases and V 1 base, and 6 bases lay outside the gene matches. CDR3 sequence (DNA): TGCGCCAGCAGCCAAGCGGGACTAGTTTCGGAGACCCAGTACTTC. Translating gives CASSQAGLVSETQYF.

This clone was observed a few times. This chain links TRBV7-3 with TRBJ2-5, with 13 positions matching TRBD2. This CDR3 region has 15 residues. Germline CDR1 and CDR2: SGHTA and FQGTGA. Trimming cost V 5 bases and J 5 bases; bases outside gene matches: 5. The CDR3: CASSAGLAGRETQYF. Written as DNA, the CDR3 is TGTGCCAGCAGCGCGGGACTAGCGGGGAGGGAGACCCAGTACTTC. The full variable domain, with the rest looked up from reference TRBV7-3 and TRBJ2-5, is GAGVSQTPSNKVTEKGKYVELRCDPISGHTALYWYRQSLGQGPEFLIYFQGTGAADDSGLPNDRFFAVRPEGSVSTLKIQRTERGDSAVYLCASSAGLAGRETQYFGPGTRLLVL.

V and J are TRBV9 and TRBJ1-1; 7 positions agree with TRBD1. This CDR3 is built from 15 residues. V gave up 4 bases and J gave up 2 bases; unmatched junction bases: 8. Germline V lookup: CDR1 SGDLS, CDR2 YYNGEE. CDR3 protein: CASSTRTGPNTEAFF. CDR3 in DNA: TGTGCCAGCAGCACAAGGACAGGCCCAAACACTGAAGCTTTCTTT.

The rearrangement joins TRBV10-2 to TRBJ1-1, with 7 bases identical to TRBD1. This CDR3 comprises 13 residues. V gave up 0 bases and J gave up 8 bases; unmatched junction bases: 3. The germline gives CDR1 WSHSY, CDR2 SAAADI. This CDR3 reads CASSESMDREAFF. The CDR3 DNA sequence: TGCGCCAGCAGTGAGTCCATGGACAGGGAAGCTTTCTTT.

This rearrangement joins TRBV2 to TRBJ2-7; 8 bases agree with TRBD1. This CDR3 is built from 15 residues. V gave up 4 bases and J gave up 6 bases; unmatched junction bases: 11. CDR1 and CDR2 (germline): SNHLY, FYNNEI. Written as DNA, the CDR3 is TGTGCCAGCAGTGCCCGGACAGGGTCGGGGGTCGAGCAGTACTTC. The encoded protein is CASSARTGSGVEQYF.

This chain joins TRBV18 and TRBJ1-1; 7 bases match TRBD1. V dropped 3 bases and J dropped 5; count of bases not matched to a gene: 9. Germline V gene sequence: CDR1 KGHSH, CDR2 LQKENI. This CDR3 region has 15 residues. The CDR3 loop is CASSPRQGVGTEAFF. CDR3 in DNA: TGTGCCAGCTCACCCCGGCAGGGGGTGGGAACTGAAGCTTTCTTT.

The V and J genes are TRBV28 and TRBJ2-7, with 8 bases fitting TRBD1. Germline assignment: CDR1 MDHEN and CDR2 SYDVKM. This CDR3 spans 15 amino acids. Trimming cost V 6 bases and J 0 bases; bases outside gene matches: 7. The CDR3 loop reads CASRPGQGSSYEQYF. Here the CDR3 DNA reads TGTGCCAGCAGACCAGGACAGGGAAGCTCCTACGAGCAGTACTTC.

The chain joins TRBV19 to TRBJ2-2; the D is unclear. The germline V gene encodes CDR1 LNHDA and CDR2 SQIVND (reference sequence). V lost 8 bases, J lost 5 bases, and 15 bases lay in between. The CDR3 loop spans 14 amino acids. The CDR3 region has the DNA TGTGCCAGTTCTCTGGTCCTGGCAACCGGGGAGCTGTTTTTT. Translating gives CASSLVLATGELFF. Full variable domain (missing parts from reference TRBV19 and TRBJ2-2): DGGITQSPKYLFRKEGQNVTLSCEQNLNHDAMYWYRQDPGQGLRLIYYSQIVNDFQKGDIAEGYSVSREKKESFPLTVTSAQKNPTAFYLCASSLVLATGELFFGEGSRLTVL.

The V gene is TRBV25-1, the J gene TRBJ1-6; tentatively, D is TRBD1 (5 bases). CDR3 length: 15 amino acids. Trimming left V 3 bases short and J 5 bases short, with 11 bases between. Germline-derived CDR1 and CDR2 are MGHDK and SYGVNS. As DNA, the CDR3 is TGTGCCAGCAGTGATCCGACAGAAAATAATTCACCCCTCCACTTT. Translating it yields CASSDPTENNSPLHF.

The J gene is TRBJ1-6, the V gene TRBV9; D call uncertain. The germline CDR1 and CDR2 sequences are SGDLS and YYNGEE. The CDR3 sequence is 14 residues long. The V end was cut by 4 bases, the J end by 8 bases, with 13 bases between. In DNA form, the CDR3 reads TGTGCCAGCAGCCAGACGGGTGCGGATTCACCCCTCCACTTT. Residues: CASSQTGADSPLHF.

The rearrangement joins TRBV6-5 to TRBJ1-6; no firm D call. This CDR3 has 12 residues. Trimming pared 6 bases from V and 14 bases from J, leaving 14 bases between. The germline gives CDR1 MNHEY, CDR2 SVGAGI. The CDR3 DNA is TGTGCCAGCAGGTCCCCCTTTCTTGCCCTCCACTTT. It specifies CASRSPFLALHF.

The chain recombines TRBV30 with TRBJ2-1, with D possibly matching TRBD2 (5 bases). Deletions cut 0 bases from V and 0 bases from J, with 9 bases between. The CDR3 sequence is 15 residues long. CDR1 is GTSNPN and CDR2 is SVGIG in the germline V gene (reference sequence). Here the CDR3 reads CAWSVLGSSYNEQFF. The CDR3 DNA sequence: TGTGCCTGGAGTGTACTAGGGAGCTCCTACAATGAGCAGTTCTTC.

The CDR3 region is CASSSGRGSSGNTIYF. The CDR3 coding sequence is TGTGCCAGCAGCTCAGGTCGGGGGAGCTCTGGAAACACCATATATTTT. The chain combines TRBV13 with TRBJ1-3; weak D call: TRBD1 (5 bases). CDR3 length: 16 residues. Trimming left V 4 bases short and J 0 bases short, with 13 bases between. CDR1 is PRHDT, CDR2 FYEKMQ, per germline (reference sequence).